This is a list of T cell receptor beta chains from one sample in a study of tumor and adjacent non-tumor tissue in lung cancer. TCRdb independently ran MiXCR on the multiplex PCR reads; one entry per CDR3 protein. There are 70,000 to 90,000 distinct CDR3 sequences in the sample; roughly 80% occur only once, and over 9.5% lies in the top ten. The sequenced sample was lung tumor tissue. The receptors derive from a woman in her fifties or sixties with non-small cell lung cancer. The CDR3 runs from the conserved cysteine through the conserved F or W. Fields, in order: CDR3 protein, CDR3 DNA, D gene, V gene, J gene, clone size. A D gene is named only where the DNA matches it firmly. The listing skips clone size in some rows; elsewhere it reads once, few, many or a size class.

CDR3: CASSLWDPLEYANEQFF
DNA: TGTGCCAGCAGTTTATGGGACCCACTCGAGTACGCCAATGAGCAGTTCTTC
D: .
V: TRBV28
J: TRBJ2-1
size: many

CDR3: CASSSRLSYEQYF
DNA: TGCGCCAGCAGTTCCCGACTATCCTACGAGCAGTATTTC
D: .
V: TRBV4-1
J: TRBJ2-7
size: once

CDR3: CSVGEGQDNTEAFF
DNA: TGCAGTGTTGGGGAGGGACAGGACAACACTGAAGCTTTCTTC
D: TRBD1
V: TRBV29-1
J: TRBJ1-1
size: .

CDR3: CASSPAGFRPSNYGYTF
DNA: TGTGCCAGTAGCCCGGCAGGATTCAGGCCCTCTAACTATGGCTACACCTTC
D: .
V: TRBV5-6
J: TRBJ1-2
size: .

CDR3: CASSQEHPGKLNEQYF
DNA: TGCGCCAGTAGCCAAGAACATCCCGGGAAGTTAAACGAACAGTACTTC
D: .
V: TRBV4-1
J: TRBJ2-7
size: .

CDR3: CASRSFGTSLETQYF
DNA: TGTGCCAGTAGGTCATTCGGGACTAGCCTAGAGACCCAGTACTTC
D: TRBD2
V: TRBV6-5
J: TRBJ2-5
size: .

CDR3: CSVEASHGSQEIQYF
DNA: TGCAGCGTTGAGGCCTCTCACGGGTCCCAAGAGATCCAGTACTTC
D: .
V: TRBV29-1
J: TRBJ2-5
size: .

CDR3: CASSYPDPPEANEKLFF
DNA: TGTGCCAGCAGTTACCCTGACCCACCGGAAGCTAATGAAAAACTGTTTTTT
D: .
V: TRBV6-6
J: TRBJ1-4
size: many

CDR3: CSAHWQNGTDTQYF
DNA: TGCAGTGCCCATTGGCAGAACGGCACAGATACGCAGTATTTT
D: .
V: TRBV20-1
J: TRBJ2-3
size: .

CDR3: CSVFTESYEQYF
DNA: TGCAGCGTTTTTACGGAGTCCTATGAGCAGTACTTC
D: .
V: TRBV29-1
J: TRBJ2-7
size: few

CDR3: CASSRMLYRIYEQYF
DNA: TGTGCCAGCAGCCGAATGCTGTACAGGATCTACGAACAGTACTTC
D: .
V: TRBV11-2
J: TRBJ2-7
size: .

CDR3: CATSVEHNSNQPQHF
DNA: TGTGCCACCAGTGTTGAACACAATAGCAATCAGCCCCAGCATTTT
D: .
V: TRBV24-1
J: TRBJ1-5
size: .

CDR3: CDSTTGTDEQYF
DNA: TGTGACAGCACCACCGGCACAGACGAGCAGTACTTC
D: .
V: TRBV11-2
J: TRBJ2-7
size: .

CDR3: CASSLRGGNEQFF
DNA: TGCGCCAGCAGCTTAAGGGGCGGGAATGAGCAGTTCTTC
D: .
V: TRBV5-1
J: TRBJ2-1
size: .

CDR3: CASSPGQEGTYEQYF
DNA: TGCGCCAGCAGCCCCGGACAGGAGGGGACCTACGAGCAGTACTTC
D: .
V: TRBV5-1
J: TRBJ2-7
size: many

CDR3: CASSHMIGHNEQFF
DNA: TGTGCCAGCAGCCATATGATAGGCCACAATGAGCAGTTCTTC
D: .
V: TRBV14
J: TRBJ2-1
size: .

CDR3: CSARKLGDSYEQYF
DNA: TGCAGTGCTAGGAAACTAGGGGACTCCTACGAGCAGTACTTC
D: .
V: TRBV20-1
J: TRBJ2-7
size: few

CDR3: CASQWQVQTGELFF
DNA: TGTGCCAGCCAGTGGCAGGTTCAAACCGGGGAGCTGTTTTTT
D: .
V: TRBV27
J: TRBJ2-2
size: .

CDR3: CATSPTLAGTGELFF
DNA: TGTGCCACCAGCCCAACATTGGCGGGCACCGGGGAGCTGTTTTTT
D: .
V: TRBV6-2/TRBV6-3
J: TRBJ2-2
size: .

CDR3: CSVEDPGTGQREIQYF
DNA: TGCAGCGTTGAAGATCCCGGGACAGGGCAAAGAGAGATCCAGTATTTC
D: TRBD1
V: TRBV29-1
J: TRBJ2-5
size: .

CDR3: CASSQDLGGQNIKCF
DNA: TGTGCCAGCAGCCAAGATTTAGGAGGCCAAAACATTAAGTGCTTC
D: .
V: TRBV4-2
J: TRBJ2-4
size: .

CDR3: CASSLETGSRGYDYSF
DNA: TGTGCCAGCAGCTTAGAAACAGGGAGCCGAGGATATGACTACTCCTTC
D: .
V: TRBV11-2
J: TRBJ1-2
size: .